This T cell receptor beta chain was identified during a study of blood T cell repertoires in COVID-19. Study-level background: COVID-19 samples collected from the United States, Italy and Spain covered acute and convalescent phases. In each case, the material was cDNA or gDNA derived from T cells, B-cell-depleted T cells, or PBMCs.

Original data processing: How many nucleated cells were present was estimated from reference gene primer amplification. Sequenced by immunoSEQ multiplex PCR; TCRdb stores in-frame clones only, minus some. The V and J calls and clone size come from that table; D and trimming were worked out from the DNA. The sample includes around 94,000 clones, 70% to 90% of them seen just once. Trimming left V 0 bases short and J 2 bases short, with 14 bases between. CDR3 length equals 15 residues. CDR1 is GTSNPN, CDR2 SVGIG, per germline (reference sequence). The sequenced material came from peripheral blood. The clonotype comes from a man aged 35 to 55 with active or convalescent COVID-19. The chain is built from TRBV30 and TRBJ2-7; D is perhaps TRBD2 (7 bases). The CDR3 nucleotides are TGTGCCTGGAGTGTAGGGGGGGCGAATCCCTACGAGCAGTACTTC. This codes for CAWSVGGANPYEQYF.